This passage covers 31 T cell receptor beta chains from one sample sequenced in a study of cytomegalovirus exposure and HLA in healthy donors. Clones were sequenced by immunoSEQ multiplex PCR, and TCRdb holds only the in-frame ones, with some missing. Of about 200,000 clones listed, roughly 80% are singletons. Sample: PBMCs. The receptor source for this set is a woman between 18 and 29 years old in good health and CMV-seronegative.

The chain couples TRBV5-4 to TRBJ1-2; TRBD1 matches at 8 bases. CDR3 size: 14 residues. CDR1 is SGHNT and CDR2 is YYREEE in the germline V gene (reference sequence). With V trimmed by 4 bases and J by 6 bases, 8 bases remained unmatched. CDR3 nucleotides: TGTGCCAGCAGCGTGGACAGGGTCGGGCATGGCTACACCTTC. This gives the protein CASSVDRVGHGYTF.

The CDR3 is CASRTGDTEAFF. The CDR3 DNA is TGTGCCAGCCGAACAGGGGACACTGAAGCTTTCTTT. This chain uses TRBV27 with TRBJ1-1, with 7 bases aligning to TRBD1. The V gene end was trimmed by 8 bases and the J gene end by 3 bases; junction bases not matched to a gene: 3. CDR1 is MNHEY and CDR2 is SMNVEV in the germline V gene (reference sequence). The CDR3 is 12 amino acids.

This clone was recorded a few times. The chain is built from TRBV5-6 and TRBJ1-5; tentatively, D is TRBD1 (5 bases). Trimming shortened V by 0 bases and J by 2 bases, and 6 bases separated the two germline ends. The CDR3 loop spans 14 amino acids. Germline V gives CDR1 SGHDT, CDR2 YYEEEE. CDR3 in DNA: TGTGCCAGCAGCTTGGTAGGGGGCAATCAGCCCCAGCATTTT. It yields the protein CASSLVGGNQPQHF.

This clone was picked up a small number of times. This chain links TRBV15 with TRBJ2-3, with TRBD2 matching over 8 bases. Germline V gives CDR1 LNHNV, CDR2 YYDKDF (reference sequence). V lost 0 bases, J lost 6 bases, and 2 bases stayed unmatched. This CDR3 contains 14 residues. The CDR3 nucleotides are TGTGCCACCAGCAGAGATCGCGGGAGGGATACGCAGTATTTT. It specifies CATSRDRGRDTQYF.

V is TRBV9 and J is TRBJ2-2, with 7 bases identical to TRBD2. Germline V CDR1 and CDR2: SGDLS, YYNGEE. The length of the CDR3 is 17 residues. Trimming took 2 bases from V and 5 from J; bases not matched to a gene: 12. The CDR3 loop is CASSVTVGGPGTGELFF. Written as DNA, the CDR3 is TGTGCCAGCAGCGTTACGGTGGGAGGGCCAGGAACCGGGGAGCTGTTTTTT.

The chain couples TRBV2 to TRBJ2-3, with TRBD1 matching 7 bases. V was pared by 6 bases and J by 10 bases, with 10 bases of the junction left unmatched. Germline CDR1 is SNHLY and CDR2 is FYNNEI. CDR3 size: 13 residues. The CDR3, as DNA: TGTGCCAGCAGCGATCTCGACAGGGCAGCGCAGTATTTT. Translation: CASSDLDRAAQYF.

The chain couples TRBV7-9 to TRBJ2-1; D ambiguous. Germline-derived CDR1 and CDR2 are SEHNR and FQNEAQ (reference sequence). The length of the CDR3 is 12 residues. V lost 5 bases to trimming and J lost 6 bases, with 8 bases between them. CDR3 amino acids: CASSQQTNEQFF. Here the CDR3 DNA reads TGTGCCAGCAGCCAACAGACCAATGAGCAGTTCTTC.

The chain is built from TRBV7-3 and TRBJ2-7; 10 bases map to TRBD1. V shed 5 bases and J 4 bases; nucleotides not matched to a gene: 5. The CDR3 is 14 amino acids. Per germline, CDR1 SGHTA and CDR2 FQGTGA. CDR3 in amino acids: CASSRGQGRYEQYF. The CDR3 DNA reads TGTGCCAGCAGCCGGGGACAGGGGAGGTACGAGCAGTACTTC.

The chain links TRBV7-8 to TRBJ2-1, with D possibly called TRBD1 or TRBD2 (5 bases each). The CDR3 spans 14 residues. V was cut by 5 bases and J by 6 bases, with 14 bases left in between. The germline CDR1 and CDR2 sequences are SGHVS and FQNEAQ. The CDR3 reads CASSLLRGPNEQFF. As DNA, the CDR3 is TGTGCCAGCAGCCTACTCCGGGGACCCAATGAGCAGTTCTTC.

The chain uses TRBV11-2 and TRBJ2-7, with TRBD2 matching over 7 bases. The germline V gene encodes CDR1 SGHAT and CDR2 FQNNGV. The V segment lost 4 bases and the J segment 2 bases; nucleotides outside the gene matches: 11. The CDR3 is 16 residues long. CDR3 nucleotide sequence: TGTGCCAGCAGCTCAATGGGCCCGGGACTAACCTACGAGCAGTACTTC. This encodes CASSSMGPGLTYEQYF.

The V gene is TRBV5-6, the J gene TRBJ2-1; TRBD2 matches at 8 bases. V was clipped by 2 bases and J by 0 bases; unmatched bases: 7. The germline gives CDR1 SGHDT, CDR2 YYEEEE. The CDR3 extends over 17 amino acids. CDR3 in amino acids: CASSFIQRGSSYNEQFF. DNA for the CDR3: TGTGCCAGCAGCTTTATCCAGCGGGGGAGCTCCTACAATGAGCAGTTCTTC.

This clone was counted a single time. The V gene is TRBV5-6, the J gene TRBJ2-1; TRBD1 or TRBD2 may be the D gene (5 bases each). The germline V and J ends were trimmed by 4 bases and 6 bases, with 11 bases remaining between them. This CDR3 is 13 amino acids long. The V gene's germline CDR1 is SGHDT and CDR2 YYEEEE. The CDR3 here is CASSQGRRNEQFF. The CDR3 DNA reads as TGTGCCAGCAGCCAGGGACGTCGCAATGAGCAGTTCTTC.

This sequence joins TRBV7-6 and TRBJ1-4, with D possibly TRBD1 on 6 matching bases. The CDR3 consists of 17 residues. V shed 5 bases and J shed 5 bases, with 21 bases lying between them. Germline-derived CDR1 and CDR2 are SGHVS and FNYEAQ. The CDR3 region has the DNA TGTGCCAGCAGCCACCCAATCACAGGGAGTAAGAATGAAAAACTGTTTTTT. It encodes CASSHPITGSKNEKLFF.

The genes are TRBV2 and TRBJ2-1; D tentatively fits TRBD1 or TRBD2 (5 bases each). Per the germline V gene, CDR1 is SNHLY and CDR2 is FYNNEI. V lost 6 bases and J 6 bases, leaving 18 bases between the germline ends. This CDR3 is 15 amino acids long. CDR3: CASSLGASKGNEQFF. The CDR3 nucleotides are TGTGCCAGCAGCCTAGGGGCTAGCAAGGGCAATGAGCAGTTCTTC.

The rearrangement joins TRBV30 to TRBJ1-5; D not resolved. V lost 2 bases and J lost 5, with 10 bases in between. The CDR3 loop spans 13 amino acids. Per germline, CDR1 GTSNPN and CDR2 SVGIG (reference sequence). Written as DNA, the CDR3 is TGTGCCTGGAGTTTGGCAGCCGATCAGCCCCAGCATTTT. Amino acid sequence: CAWSLAADQPQHF.

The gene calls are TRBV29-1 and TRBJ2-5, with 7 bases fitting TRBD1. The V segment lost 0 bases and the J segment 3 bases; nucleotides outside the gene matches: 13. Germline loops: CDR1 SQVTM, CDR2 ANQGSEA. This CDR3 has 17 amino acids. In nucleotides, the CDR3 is TGCAGCGTTGAAGATCGGTCTGGGACAGCGCTCGAAGAGACCCAGTACTTC. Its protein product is CSVEDRSGTALEETQYF.

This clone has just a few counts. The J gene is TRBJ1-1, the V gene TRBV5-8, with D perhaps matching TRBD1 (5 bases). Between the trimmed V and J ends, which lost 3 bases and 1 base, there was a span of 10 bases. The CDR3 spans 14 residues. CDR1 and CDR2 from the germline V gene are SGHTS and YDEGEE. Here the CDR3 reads CASSWGPQNTEAFF. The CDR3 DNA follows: TGTGCCAGCAGCTGGGGACCGCAGAACACTGAAGCTTTCTTT. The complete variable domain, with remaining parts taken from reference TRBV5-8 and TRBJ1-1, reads EAGVTQSPTHLIKTRGQQATLRCSPISGHTSVYWYQQALGLGLQFLLWYDEGEERNRGNFPPRFSGRQFPNYSSELNVNALELEDSALYLCASSWGPQNTEAFFGQGTRLTVV.

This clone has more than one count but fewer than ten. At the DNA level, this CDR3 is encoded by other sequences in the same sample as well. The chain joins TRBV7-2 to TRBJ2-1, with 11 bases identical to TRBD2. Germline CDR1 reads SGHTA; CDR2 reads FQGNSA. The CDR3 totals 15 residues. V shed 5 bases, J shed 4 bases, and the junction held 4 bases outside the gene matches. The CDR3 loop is CASSRTSGQYNEQFF. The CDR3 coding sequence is TGTGCCAGCAGCCGGACTAGCGGGCAGTACAATGAGCAGTTCTTC.

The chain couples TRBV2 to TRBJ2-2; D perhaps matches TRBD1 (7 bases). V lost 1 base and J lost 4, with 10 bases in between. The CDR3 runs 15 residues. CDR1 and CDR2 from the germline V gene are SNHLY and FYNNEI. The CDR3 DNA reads TGTGCCAGCAGTGAAGAGCAGGGGGGCACCGGGGAGCTGTTTTTT. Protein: CASSEEQGGTGELFF.

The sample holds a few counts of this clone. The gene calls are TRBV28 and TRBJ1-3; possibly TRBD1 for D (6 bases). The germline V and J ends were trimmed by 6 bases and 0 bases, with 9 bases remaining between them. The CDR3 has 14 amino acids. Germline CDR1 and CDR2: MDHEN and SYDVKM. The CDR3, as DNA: TGTGCCAGCAGAACAGGGACCTCTGGAAACACCATATATTTT. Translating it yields CASRTGTSGNTIYF.

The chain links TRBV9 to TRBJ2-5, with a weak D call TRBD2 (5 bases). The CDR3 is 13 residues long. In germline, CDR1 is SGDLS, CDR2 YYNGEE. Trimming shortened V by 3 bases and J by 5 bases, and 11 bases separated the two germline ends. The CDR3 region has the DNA TGTGCCAGCAGCGCAGACCCGGGGGAGACCCAGTACTTC. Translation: CASSADPGETQYF.

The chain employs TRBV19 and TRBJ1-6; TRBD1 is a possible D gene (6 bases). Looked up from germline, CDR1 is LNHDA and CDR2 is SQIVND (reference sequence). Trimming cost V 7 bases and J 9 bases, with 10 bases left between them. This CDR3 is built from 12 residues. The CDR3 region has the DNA TGTGCCAGTAAACAGGGTTTTTCACCCCTCCACTTT. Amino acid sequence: CASKQGFSPLHF.

In nucleotides, the CDR3 is TGTGCCAGCAGCTTAAGGAGAGACAGGGGTAATGAGCAGTTCTTC. This encodes CASSLRRDRGNEQFF. The chain recombines TRBV11-2 with TRBJ2-1; 8 bases agree with TRBD1. This CDR3 is built from 15 residues. Germline V gene sequence: CDR1 SGHAT, CDR2 FQNNGV. V lost 2 bases, J lost 7 bases, and 7 bases stayed unmatched.

Written as DNA, the CDR3 is TGTGCCAGCAGTCGGACAGATCAAGAGACCCAGTACTTC. Translation gives CASSRTDQETQYF. The chain uses TRBV27 and TRBJ2-5; D perhaps matches TRBD1 (6 bases). Germline V gene lookup returns CDR1 MNHEY and CDR2 SMNVEV (reference sequence). Trimming took 5 bases from V and 2 from J, leaving 9 bases between them. The CDR3 spans 13 residues.

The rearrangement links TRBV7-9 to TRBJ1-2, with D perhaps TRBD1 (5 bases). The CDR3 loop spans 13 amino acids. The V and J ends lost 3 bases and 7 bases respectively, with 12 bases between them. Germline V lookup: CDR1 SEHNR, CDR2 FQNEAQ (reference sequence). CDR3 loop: CASSFQGDVGYTF. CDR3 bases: TGTGCCAGCAGCTTCCAGGGAGATGTTGGCTACACCTTC.

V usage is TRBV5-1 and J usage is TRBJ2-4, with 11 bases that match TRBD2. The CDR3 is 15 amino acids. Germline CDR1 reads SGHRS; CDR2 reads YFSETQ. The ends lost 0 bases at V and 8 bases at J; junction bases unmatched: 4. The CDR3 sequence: CASSLELAGEDIQYF. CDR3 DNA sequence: TGCGCCAGCAGCTTGGAACTAGCGGGAGAGGACATTCAGTACTTC.

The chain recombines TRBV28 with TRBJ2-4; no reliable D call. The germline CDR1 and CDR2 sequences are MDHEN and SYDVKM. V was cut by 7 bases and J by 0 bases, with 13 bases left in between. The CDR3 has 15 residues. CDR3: CASNSFASAKNIQYF. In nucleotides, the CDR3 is TGTGCCAGCAACTCCTTCGCTTCAGCCAAAAACATTCAGTACTTC.

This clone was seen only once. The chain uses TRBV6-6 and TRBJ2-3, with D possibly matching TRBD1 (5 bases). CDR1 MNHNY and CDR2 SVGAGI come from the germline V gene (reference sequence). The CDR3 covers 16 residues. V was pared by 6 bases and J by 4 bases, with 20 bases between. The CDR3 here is CASSPTQRQGSDTQYF. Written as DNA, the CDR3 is TGTGCCAGCAGCCCCACTCAGAGGCAGGGTTCAGATACGCAGTATTTT.

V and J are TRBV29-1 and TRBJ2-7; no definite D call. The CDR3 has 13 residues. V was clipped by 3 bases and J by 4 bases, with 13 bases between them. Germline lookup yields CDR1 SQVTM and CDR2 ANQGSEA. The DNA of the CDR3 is TGCAGCGTTGAGTCGGCAGGCAAATACGAGCAGTACTTC. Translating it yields CSVESAGKYEQYF.

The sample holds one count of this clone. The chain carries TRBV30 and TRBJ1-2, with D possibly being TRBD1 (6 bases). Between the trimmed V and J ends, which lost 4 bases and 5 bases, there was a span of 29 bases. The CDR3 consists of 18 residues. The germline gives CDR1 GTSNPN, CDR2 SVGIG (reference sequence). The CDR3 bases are TGTGCCTGGATGTCTCCTCAGGGGTGGACAGTTCGTCCATATGGCTACACCTTC. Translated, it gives CAWMSPQGWTVRPYGYTF. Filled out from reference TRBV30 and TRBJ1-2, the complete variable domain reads SQTIHQWPATLVQPVGSPLSLECTVEGTSNPNLYWYRQAAGRGLQLLFYSVGIGQISSEVPQNLSASRPQDRQFILSSKKLLLSDSGFYLCAWMSPQGWTVRPYGYTFGSGTRLTVV.

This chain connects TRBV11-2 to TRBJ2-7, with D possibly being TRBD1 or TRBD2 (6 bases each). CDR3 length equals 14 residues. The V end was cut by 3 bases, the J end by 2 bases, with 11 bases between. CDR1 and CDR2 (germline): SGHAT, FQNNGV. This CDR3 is CASSFGGQTYEQYF. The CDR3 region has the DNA TGTGCCAGCAGCTTCGGGGGACAAACCTACGAGCAGTACTTC.